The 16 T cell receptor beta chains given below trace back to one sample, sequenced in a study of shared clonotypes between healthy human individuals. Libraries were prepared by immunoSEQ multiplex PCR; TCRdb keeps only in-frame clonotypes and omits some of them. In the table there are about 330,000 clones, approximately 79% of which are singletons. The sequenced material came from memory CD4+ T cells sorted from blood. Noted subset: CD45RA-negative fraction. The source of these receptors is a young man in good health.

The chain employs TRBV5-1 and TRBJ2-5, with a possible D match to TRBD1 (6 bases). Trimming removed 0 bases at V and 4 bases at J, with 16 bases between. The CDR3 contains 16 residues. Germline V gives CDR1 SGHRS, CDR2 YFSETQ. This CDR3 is CASSLAGRGLSETQYF. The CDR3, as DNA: TGCGCCAGCAGCTTGGCCGGCAGGGGCCTTTCAGAGACCCAGTACTTC.

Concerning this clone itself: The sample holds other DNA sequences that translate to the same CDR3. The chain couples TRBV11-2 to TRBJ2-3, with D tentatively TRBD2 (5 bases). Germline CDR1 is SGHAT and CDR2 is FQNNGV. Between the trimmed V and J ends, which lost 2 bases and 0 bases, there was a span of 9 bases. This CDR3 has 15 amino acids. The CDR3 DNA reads TGTGCCAGCAGCTTACGGGGATCTAGCACAGATACGCAGTATTTT. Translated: CASSLRGSSTDTQYF. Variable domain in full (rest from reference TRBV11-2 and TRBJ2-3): EAGVAQSPRYKIIEKRQSVAFWCNPISGHATLYWYQQILGQGPKLLIQFQNNGVVDDSQLPKDRFSAERLKGVDSTLKIQPAKLEDSAVYLCASSLRGSSTDTQYFGPGTRLTVL.

CDR3 bases: TGTGCCAGCAGTTTACGGAATGAGCAGTTCTTC. It encodes CASSLRNEQFF. The chain uses TRBV28 and TRBJ2-1; D uncertain. Trimming removed 2 bases at V and 7 bases at J, with 3 bases between. Germline V gene sequence: CDR1 MDHEN, CDR2 SYDVKM. The CDR3 is 11 amino acids.

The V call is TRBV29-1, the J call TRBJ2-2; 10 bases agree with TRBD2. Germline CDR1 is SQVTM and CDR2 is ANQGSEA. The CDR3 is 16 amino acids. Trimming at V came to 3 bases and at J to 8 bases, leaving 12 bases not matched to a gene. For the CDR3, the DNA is TGCAGCGTTGATGAATCTAGCGGGAGTAGCACGGGGGAGCTGTTTTTT. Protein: CSVDESSGSSTGELFF.

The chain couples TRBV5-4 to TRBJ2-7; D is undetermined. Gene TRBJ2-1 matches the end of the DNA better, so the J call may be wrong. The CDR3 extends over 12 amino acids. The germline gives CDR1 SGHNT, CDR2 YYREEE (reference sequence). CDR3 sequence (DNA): TGTGCCAGCAGCTTGCGTATGAGTGAGCAGTTCTTC. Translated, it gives CASSLRMSEQFF.

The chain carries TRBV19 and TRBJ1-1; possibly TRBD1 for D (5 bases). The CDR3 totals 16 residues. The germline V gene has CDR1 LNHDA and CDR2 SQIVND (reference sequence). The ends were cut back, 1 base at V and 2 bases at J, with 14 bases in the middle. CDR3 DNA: TGTGCCAGTAGTATAGCGGGCTCAGGGCCAAACACTGAAGCTTTCTTT. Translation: CASSIAGSGPNTEAFF.

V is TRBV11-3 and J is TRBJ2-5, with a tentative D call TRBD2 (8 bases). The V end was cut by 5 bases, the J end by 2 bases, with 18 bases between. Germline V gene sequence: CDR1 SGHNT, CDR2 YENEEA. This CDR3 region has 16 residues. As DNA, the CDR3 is TGTGCCAGCAGCCCGGGGGGGGACAGAGCACAAGAGACCCAGTACTTC. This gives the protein CASSPGGDRAQETQYF.

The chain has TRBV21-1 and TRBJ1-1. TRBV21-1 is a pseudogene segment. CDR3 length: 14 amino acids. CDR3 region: CASSPSDGNTEAFF. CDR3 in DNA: TGTGCCAGCAGCCCCAGCGATGGGAACACTGAAGCTTTCTTT.

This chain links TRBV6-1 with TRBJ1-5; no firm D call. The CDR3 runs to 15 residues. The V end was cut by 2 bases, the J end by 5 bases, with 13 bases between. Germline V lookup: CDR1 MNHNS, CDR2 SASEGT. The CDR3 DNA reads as TGTGCCAGCAGTGAACTAGGGAGGTGGTATCAGCCCCAGCATTTT. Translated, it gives CASSELGRWYQPQHF.

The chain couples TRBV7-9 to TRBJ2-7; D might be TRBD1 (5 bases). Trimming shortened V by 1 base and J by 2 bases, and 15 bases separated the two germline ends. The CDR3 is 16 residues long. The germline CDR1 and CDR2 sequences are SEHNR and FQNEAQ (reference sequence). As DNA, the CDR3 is TGTGCCAGCAGCTTAGACAGTGGACACTGGGCCTACGAGCAGTACTTC. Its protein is CASSLDSGHWAYEQYF. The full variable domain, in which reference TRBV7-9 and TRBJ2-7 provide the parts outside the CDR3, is DTGVSQNPRHKITKRGQNVTFRCDPISEHNRLYWYRQTLGQGPEFLTYFQNEAQLEKSRLLSDRFSAERPKGSFSTLEIQRTEQGDSAMYLCASSLDSGHWAYEQYFGPGTRLTVT.

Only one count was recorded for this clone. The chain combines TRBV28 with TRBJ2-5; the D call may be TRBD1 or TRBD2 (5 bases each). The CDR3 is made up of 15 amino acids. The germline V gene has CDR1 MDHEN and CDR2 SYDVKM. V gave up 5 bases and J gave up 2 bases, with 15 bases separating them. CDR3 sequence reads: CASSRELGGQETQYF. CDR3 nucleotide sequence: TGTGCCAGCAGTAGAGAGCTTGGGGGACAAGAGACCCAGTACTTC.

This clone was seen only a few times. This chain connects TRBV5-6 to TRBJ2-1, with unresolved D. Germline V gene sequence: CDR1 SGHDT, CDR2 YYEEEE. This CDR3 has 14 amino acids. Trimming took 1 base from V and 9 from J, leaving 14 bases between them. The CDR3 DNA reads TGTGCCAGCAGCTTGATTGATAGGGAAAGTGAGCAGTTCTTC. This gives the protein CASSLIDRESEQFF.

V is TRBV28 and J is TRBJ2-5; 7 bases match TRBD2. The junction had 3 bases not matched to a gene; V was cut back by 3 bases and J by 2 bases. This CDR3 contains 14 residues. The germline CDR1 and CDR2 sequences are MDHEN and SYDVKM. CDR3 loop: CASSLGGVQETQYF. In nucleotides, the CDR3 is TGTGCCAGCAGTTTGGGAGGGGTACAAGAGACCCAGTACTTC.

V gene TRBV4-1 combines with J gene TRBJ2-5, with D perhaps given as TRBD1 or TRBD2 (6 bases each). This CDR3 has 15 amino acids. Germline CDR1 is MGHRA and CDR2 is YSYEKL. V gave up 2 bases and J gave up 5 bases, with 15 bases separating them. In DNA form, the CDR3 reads TGCGCCAGCAGCCAACTGGGACTTCAGGGGGAGACCCAGTACTTC. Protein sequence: CASSQLGLQGETQYF.

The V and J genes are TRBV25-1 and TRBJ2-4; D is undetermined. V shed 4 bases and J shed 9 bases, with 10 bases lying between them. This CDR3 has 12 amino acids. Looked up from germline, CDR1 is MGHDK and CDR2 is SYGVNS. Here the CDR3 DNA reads TGTGCCAGCAGTGGCCATAGTGGCATTCAGTACTTC. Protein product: CASSGHSGIQYF.

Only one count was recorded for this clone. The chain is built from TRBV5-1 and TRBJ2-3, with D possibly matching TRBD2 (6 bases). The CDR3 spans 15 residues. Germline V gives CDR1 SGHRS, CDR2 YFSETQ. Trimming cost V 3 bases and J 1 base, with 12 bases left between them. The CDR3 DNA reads TGCGCCAGCAGCTCTCGGGAGCCCCGCACAGATACGCAGTATTTT. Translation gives CASSSREPRTDTQYF.